This T cell receptor beta chain was recovered during a study of blood T cell repertoires in COVID-19. Study-level information: The samples span acute and convalescent COVID-19 from the United States, Italy and Spain.

In the authors' workflow: Amplified reference gene primers provided the basis for estimating nucleated cell counts. Profiling relied on immunoSEQ multiplex PCR, and the TCRdb table lists in-frame clones only, not all of them. For V, J and clone size, that table is used; D and trimming come from the DNA. The sample carries 150,000 to 200,000 clones, 70% to 85% recorded once. Germline V gives CDR1 SGHNT, CDR2 YYREEE (reference sequence). With 0 bases clipped from V and 4 bases from J, the junction kept 2 bases outside the gene matches. The CDR3 is 15 amino acids. The sample comprised peripheral blood. The clonotype was recovered from a man in his fifties or sixties who had recovered from COVID-19. V usage is TRBV5-4 and J usage is TRBJ2-1, with 9 bases lining up with TRBD2. CDR3 sequence reads: CASSLGLAAYNEQFF. DNA of the CDR3: TGTGCCAGCAGCTTGGGACTAGCGGCTTACAATGAGCAGTTCTTC. Filled out from reference TRBV5-4 and TRBJ2-1, the complete variable domain reads ETGVTQSPTHLIKTRGQQVTLRCSSQSGHNTVSWYQQALGQGPQFIFQYYREEENGRGNFPPRFSGLQFPNYSSELNVNALELDDSALYLCASSLGLAAYNEQFFGPGTRLTVL.